These 10 T cell receptor beta chains share one sample of origin, sequenced in a study of response to subunit inactivated influenza vaccine. One entry per CDR3 protein results from TCRdb running MiXCR on the RT-PCR reads. Of about half a million distinct CDR3 sequences in the sample, 25% are singletons; the top ten hold about 1.9%. The starting material was CD4+ T cells sorted from PBMCs, obtained 5 days after vaccination. These receptor sequences come from a man aged 50 to 59 who received an inactivated influenza vaccine.

This clonotype was picked up a small number of times. CDR3 DNA sequence: TGTGCCAGCAGCTCCGGACTGGTCTACGAGCAGTACTTC. This gives the protein CASSSGLVYEQYF. This rearrangement joins TRBV12-3 or TRBV12-4 to TRBJ2-7, with D tentatively TRBD2 (5 bases). V was trimmed by 6 bases and J by 3 bases, leaving 12 bases between them. The length of the CDR3 is 13 residues.

The chain links TRBV6-5 to TRBJ1-1; D not resolved. V lost 7 bases and J 2 bases, leaving 5 bases between the germline ends. The CDR3 covers 11 residues. CDR1 and CDR2 (germline): MNHEY, SVGAGI. The CDR3 bases are TGTGCCAGCATGCACAACACTGAAGCTTTCTTT. Amino acids: CASMHNTEAFF.

The chain has TRBV20-1 and TRBJ2-7; maybe TRBD2 (7 bases). The germline V gene has CDR1 DFQATT and CDR2 SNEGSKA (reference sequence). Trimming removed 2 bases from V and 2 bases from J, with 16 bases in between. The CDR3 runs 15 residues. The CDR3 coding sequence is TGCAGTGCTAGATCTGGACGGGGGGACACCTACGAGCAGTACTTC. Protein: CSARSGRGDTYEQYF.

About this clonotype itself: A read error is possible here, since a much larger clone lies one base away. This chain connects TRBV6-2 or TRBV6-3 to TRBJ2-7; 8 bases map to TRBD1. The V and J ends lost 4 bases and 2 bases, in that order; junction bases with no gene match: 1. CDR3 length: 13 residues. The germline V gene encodes CDR1 MNHEY and CDR2 SVGEGT. CDR3: CASSWGQAYEQYF. The CDR3 nucleotides read TGTGCCAGCAGTTGGGGACAGGCCTACGAGCAGTACTTC.

A remark on this clonotype: A much larger clone is a single base away; this may be a read error. The V and J genes are TRBV4-2 and TRBJ2-2; TRBD1 matches at 7 bases. Germline trimming cut 2 bases from V and 0 bases from J; bases unmatched to any gene: 0. Germline lookup yields CDR1 LGHNA and CDR2 YNFKEQ. This CDR3 is 15 amino acids long. The CDR3 loop is CASSQQGANTGELFF. The CDR3 nucleotides are TGTGCCAGCAGCCAACAGGGGGCGAACACCGGGGAGCTGTTTTTT.

The chain links TRBV20-1 to TRBJ1-1; D ambiguous. This CDR3 contains 13 residues. The germline gives CDR1 DFQATT, CDR2 SNEGSKA (reference sequence). Trimming cost V 4 bases and J 0 bases, with 9 bases left between them. CDR3 DNA sequence: TGCAGTGCTACAGGAGTCATGAACACTGAAGCTTTCTTT. Residues: CSATGVMNTEAFF.

The gene calls are TRBV7-9 and TRBJ2-1; TRBD2 matches at 14 bases. The CDR3 sequence is 16 residues long. The junction had 4 bases not matched to a gene; V was cut back by 6 bases and J by 3 bases. Germline CDR1 and CDR2: SEHNR and FQNEAQ (reference sequence). CDR3 bases: TGTGCCAGCAGACCGGGACTAGCGGGAGTCTACAATGAGCAGTTCTTC. Translation gives CASRPGLAGVYNEQFF.

The sample holds a few counts of this clonotype. The rearrangement uses TRBV20-1 and TRBJ1-5; 11 nucleotides line up with TRBD1. CDR1 is DFQATT and CDR2 is SNEGSKA in the germline V gene (reference sequence). The CDR3 covers 19 residues. Losses at the gene ends were 4 bases for V and 1 base for J; bases not matched to a gene: 15. The CDR3 DNA is TGCAGTGCTACCCTCCTGGACAGGGGGCTCGGTAGAAGCAATCAGCCCCAGCATTTT. It specifies CSATLLDRGLGRSNQPQHF.

This clonotype showed up just a few times. The genes are TRBV7-2 and TRBJ1-6, with 8 bases identical to TRBD1. The CDR3 totals 15 residues. The V segment lost 5 bases and the J segment 9 bases; nucleotides outside the gene matches: 9. The germline CDR1 and CDR2 sequences are SGHTA and FQGNSA. The CDR3 region has the DNA TGTGCCAGCAGCATGGGCCAGGGGGCATCTTCACCCCTCCACTTT. Protein: CASSMGQGASSPLHF.

The rearrangement links TRBV5-4 to TRBJ1-1, with a tentative D call TRBD1 (6 bases). Germline lookup yields CDR1 SGHNT and CDR2 YYREEE (reference sequence). V was clipped by 4 bases and J by 3 bases, with 16 bases between them. CDR3 length: 15 amino acids. The CDR3: CASSMETGWDTEAFF. CDR3 bases: TGTGCCAGCAGCATGGAAACAGGGTGGGACACTGAAGCTTTCTTT.